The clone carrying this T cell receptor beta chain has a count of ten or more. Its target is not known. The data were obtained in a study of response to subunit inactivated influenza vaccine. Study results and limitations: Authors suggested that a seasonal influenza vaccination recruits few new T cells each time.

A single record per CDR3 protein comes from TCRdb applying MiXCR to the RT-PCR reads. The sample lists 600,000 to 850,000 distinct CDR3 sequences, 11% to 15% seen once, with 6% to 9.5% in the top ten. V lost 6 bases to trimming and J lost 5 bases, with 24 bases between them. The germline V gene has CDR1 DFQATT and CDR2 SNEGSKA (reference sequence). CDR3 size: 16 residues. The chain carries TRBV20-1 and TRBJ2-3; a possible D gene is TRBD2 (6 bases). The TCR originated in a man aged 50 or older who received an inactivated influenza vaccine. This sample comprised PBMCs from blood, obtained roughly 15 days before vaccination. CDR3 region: CSANSILSGEVDTQYF. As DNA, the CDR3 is TGCAGTGCCAATTCCATCCTATCGGGAGAGGTAGATACGCAGTATTTT.